The entry below gives a single T cell receptor (beta chain) sequence along with its context. This sample is drawn from a study of graft-versus-host responses after intestinal transplantation. Libraries were prepared by immunoSEQ multiplex PCR; TCRdb keeps only in-frame clonotypes and omits some of them. The sample yields about 24,000 clones, 35% to 50% seen once. This CDR3 spans 12 amino acids. Trimming took 1 base from V and 10 from J, leaving 10 bases between them. Germline CDR1 is SGHAT and CDR2 is FQNNGV. The chain recombines TRBV11-2 with TRBJ1-1; D not resolved. This sample comprised alloreactive CD4+ T cells from a mixed lymphocyte reaction culture, obtained before intestinal transplant. As to subset: CFSE-low proliferating T cells sorted from approximately six-day pre-transplant mixed lymphocyte reaction (GvH or HvG direction). The receptor was derived from a human patient who received an intestinal transplant. In DNA form, the CDR3 reads TGTGCCAGCAGCTTAGGGGAAGGAGGAGCTTTCTTT. It translates to CASSLGEGGAFF.